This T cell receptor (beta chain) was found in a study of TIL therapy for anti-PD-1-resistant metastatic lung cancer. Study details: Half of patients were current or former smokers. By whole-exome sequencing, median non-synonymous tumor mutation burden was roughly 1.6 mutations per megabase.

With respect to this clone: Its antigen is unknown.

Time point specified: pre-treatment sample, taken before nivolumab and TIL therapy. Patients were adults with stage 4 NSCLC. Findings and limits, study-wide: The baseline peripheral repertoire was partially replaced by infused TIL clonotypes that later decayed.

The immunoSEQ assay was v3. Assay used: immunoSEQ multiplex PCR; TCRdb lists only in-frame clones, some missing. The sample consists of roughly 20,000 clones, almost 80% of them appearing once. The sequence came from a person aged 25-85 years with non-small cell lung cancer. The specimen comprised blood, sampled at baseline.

The CDR3 protein is CASSQTGRVTEAFF. CDR3 in DNA: TGTGCCAGTAGCCAGACAGGGAGGGTCACTGAAGCTTTCTTT. The chain recombines TRBV19 with TRBJ1-1, with TRBD1 matching 7 bases. CDR1 is LNHDA, CDR2 SQIVND, per germline (reference sequence). J lost 4 bases, V lost 6 bases, and 8 bases had no gene match. The CDR3 has 14 amino acids.